The present T cell receptor (beta chain) was sequenced within a study of OX40 agonist ivuxolimab in advanced cancers. TCRdb's copy holds only in-frame clones and misses some; the assay was immunoSEQ multiplex PCR. Among tens of thousands of clones listed, around 90% were seen once. The germline gives CDR1 KGHSH, CDR2 LQKENI. Trimming removed 0 bases at V and 3 bases at J, with 6 bases between. The CDR3 loop spans 13 amino acids. Sequencing used CD4+ or CD8+ T cells sorted from blood, obtained in a trial of the OX40 agonist ivuxolimab. The chain combines TRBV18 with TRBJ2-7; no definite D call. The clonotype comes from an adult with an advanced solid tumor such as melanoma, head and neck, liver or kidney cancer. The CDR3 loop reads CASSPPSSYEQYF. The CDR3 nucleotides read TGTGCCAGCTCACCACCCTCCAGCTACGAGCAGTACTTC.